This TCR beta chain was retrieved from a study of T-cell reconstitution after alpha-beta-depleted transplantation in children. During its preparation, the TCRbeta library received unique molecular identifiers. TCRdb recomputed calls from the PCR reads with MiXCR, one row per CDR3 protein. The table has some 200,000 distinct CDR3 sequences, about 8.4% seen once. A word on this clonotype: This may stem from a read error, because a much larger clone lies one nucleotide away.

Trimming stripped 9 bases from V and 1 base from J, with 11 bases between. This CDR3 spans 13 amino acids. Germline CDR1 is SGHRS and CDR2 is YFSETQ. This sequence originates from a male patient aged 2-15 years who had a stem cell transplant for acute myeloid leukemia, so the T cells may come from the graft donor. This chain joins TRBV5-1 and TRBJ2-1; weak D call: TRBD1 (5 bases). The specimen comprised PBMCs, mostly from graft donor cells, sampled 360 days after TCRalphabeta/CD19-depleted stem cell transplant. The chain's CDR3 is CANRTPSYNEQFF. CDR3 nucleotide sequence: TGCGCCAACAGGACACCTTCCTACAATGAGCAGTTCTTC.